The clone carrying this TCR beta chain was seen a handful of times. The antigen is undetermined. This entry is derived from a study of vaccination effects on CD4 cells after COVID-19. Sequencing followed a ViraFEST assay step that expanded antigen-specific CD4+ T cells with viral peptide pools. Cultured cells yielded isolated CD4+ T cells after approximately nine days. Vaccine administered to participants consisted of two doses of either BNT162b2 or mRNA-1273. Negative nucleocapsid antibody tests before and after vaccination confirmed no previous SARS-CoV-2 infection. Method: immunoSEQ multiplex PCR; TCRdb's copy keeps in-frame clones and lacks some. The data contain over 80,000 clones, over 75% of them singletons. The TCR was taken from a human donor who received a COVID-19 vaccine. This specimen was CD4+ T cells from PBMCs cultured with HCoV-OC43 spike peptides, taken after COVID-19 vaccination. The subset: HCoV-OC43 spike overlapping peptide pool stimulation.

This CDR3 reads CASSVDRDTGELFF. CDR3 coding DNA: TGTGCCAGCAGCGTAGACAGGGACACCGGGGAGCTGTTTTTT. J is TRBJ2-2 and V is TRBV9, with D possibly TRBD1 on 6 matching bases. The CDR3 has 14 residues. Trimming pared 0 bases from V and 3 bases from J, leaving 6 bases between. Per the germline V gene, CDR1 is SGDLS and CDR2 is YYNGEE.